This T cell receptor (beta chain) is from a study of blood T cell repertoires in COVID-19. The method was immunoSEQ multiplex PCR; TCRdb's version includes in-frame clones alone and lacks a portion of them. The table has 200,000 to 250,000 clones, approximately 83% seen once; the top ten hold 4.8%. V lost 0 bases to trimming and J lost 4 bases, with 10 bases between them. This CDR3 is built from 15 residues. Germline CDR1 reads LNHDA; CDR2 reads SQIVND (reference sequence). This sequence joins TRBV19 and TRBJ1-5; D gene ambiguous. The source material was PBMCs or T cells enriched from blood (not recorded which). The source is a woman in her forties or fifties who had been exposed to COVID-19. The CDR3 DNA reads as TGTGCCAGTAGTATAGATCGACATTTGAATCAGCCCCAGCATTTT. Amino acid sequence: CASSIDRHLNQPQHF.